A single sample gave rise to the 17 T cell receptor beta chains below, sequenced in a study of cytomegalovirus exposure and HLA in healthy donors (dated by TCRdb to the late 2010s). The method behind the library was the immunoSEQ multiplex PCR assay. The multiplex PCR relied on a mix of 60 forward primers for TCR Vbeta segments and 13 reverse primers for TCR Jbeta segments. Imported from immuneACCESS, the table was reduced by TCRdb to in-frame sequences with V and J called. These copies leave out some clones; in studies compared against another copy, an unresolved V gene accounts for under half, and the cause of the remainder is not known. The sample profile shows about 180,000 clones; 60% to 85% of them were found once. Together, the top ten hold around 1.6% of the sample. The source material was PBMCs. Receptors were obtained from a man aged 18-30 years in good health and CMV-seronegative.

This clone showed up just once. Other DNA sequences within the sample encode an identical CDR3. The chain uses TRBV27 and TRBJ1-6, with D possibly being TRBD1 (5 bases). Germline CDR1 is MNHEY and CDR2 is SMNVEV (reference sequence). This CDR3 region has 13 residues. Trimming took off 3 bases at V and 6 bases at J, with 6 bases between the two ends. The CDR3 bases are TGTGCCAGCAGTTTGGGGGGTAATTCACCCCTCCACTTT. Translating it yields CASSLGGNSPLHF.

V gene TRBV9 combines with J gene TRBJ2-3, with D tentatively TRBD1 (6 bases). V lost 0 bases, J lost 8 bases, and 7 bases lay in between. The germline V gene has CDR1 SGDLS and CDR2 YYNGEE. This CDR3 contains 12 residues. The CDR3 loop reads CASSVGGGTQYF. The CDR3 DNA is TGTGCCAGCAGCGTAGGAGGGGGTACGCAGTATTTT.

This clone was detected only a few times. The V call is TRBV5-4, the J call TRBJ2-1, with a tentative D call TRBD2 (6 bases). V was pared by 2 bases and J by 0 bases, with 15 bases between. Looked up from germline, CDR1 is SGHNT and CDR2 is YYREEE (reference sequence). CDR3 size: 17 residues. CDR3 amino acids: CASSLRRVWDSYNEQFF. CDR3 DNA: TGTGCCAGCAGCTTAAGGAGGGTCTGGGACTCCTACAATGAGCAGTTCTTC.

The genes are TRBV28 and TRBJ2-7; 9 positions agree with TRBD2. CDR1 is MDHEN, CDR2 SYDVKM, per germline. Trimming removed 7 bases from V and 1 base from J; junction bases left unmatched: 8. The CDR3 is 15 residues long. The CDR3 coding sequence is TGTGCCAGCACCCATAGCGGGAGCAGTTCCTACGAGCAGTACTTC. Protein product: CASTHSGSSSYEQYF.

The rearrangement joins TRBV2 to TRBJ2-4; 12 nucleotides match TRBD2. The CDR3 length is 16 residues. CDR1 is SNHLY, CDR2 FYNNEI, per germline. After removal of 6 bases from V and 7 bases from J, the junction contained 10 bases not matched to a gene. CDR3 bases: TGTGCCAGCAGGGGAAGACTAGCGGGAGAGGGTAACATTCAGTACTTC. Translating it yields CASRGRLAGEGNIQYF.

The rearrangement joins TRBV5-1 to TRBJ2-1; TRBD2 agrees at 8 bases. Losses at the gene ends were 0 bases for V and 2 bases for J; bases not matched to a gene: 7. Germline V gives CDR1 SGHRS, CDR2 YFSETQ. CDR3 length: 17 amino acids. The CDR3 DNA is TGCGCCAGCAGCTTGGCTTCTAGCGGGTTGGCCTACAATGAGCAGTTCTTC. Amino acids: CASSLASSGLAYNEQFF.

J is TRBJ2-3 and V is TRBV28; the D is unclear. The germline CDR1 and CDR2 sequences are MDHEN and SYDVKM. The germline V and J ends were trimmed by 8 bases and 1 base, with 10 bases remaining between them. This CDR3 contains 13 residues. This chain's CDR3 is CASGHPGTDTQYF. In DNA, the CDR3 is TGTGCCAGCGGGCATCCAGGCACAGATACGCAGTATTTT.

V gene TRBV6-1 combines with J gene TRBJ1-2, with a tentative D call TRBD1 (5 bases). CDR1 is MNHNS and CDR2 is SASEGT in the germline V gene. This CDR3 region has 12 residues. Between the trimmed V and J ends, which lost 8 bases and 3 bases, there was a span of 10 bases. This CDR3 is CASPDIYYGYTF. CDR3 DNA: TGTGCCAGCCCGGACATTTACTATGGCTACACCTTC.

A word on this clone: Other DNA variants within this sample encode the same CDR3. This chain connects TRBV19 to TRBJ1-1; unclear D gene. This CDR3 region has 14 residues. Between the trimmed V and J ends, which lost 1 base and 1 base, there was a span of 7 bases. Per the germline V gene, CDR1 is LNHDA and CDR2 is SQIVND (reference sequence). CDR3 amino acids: CASSIVAENTEAFF. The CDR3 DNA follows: TGTGCCAGTAGTATAGTAGCGGAGAACACTGAAGCTTTCTTT. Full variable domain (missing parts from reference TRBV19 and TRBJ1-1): DGGITQSPKYLFRKEGQNVTLSCEQNLNHDAMYWYRQDPGQGLRLIYYSQIVNDFQKGDIAEGYSVSREKKESFPLTVTSAQKNPTAFYLCASSIVAENTEAFFGQGTRLTVV.

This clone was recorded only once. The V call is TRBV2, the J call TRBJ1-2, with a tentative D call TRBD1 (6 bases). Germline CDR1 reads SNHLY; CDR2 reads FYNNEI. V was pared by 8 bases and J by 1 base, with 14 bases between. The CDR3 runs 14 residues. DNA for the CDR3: TGTGCCAGCTGCCCACAGGGATTTAACTATGGCTACACCTTC. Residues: CASCPQGFNYGYTF.

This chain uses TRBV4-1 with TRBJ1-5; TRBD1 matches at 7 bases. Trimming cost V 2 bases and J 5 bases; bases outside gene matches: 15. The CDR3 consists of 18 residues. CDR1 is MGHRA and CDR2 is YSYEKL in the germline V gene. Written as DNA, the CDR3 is TGCGCCAGCAGCCAATCGGATGTTATCAGGGGGTCCGATCAGCCCCAGCATTTT. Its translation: CASSQSDVIRGSDQPQHF.

DNA of the CDR3: TGTGCCAGCAGCGCTGATCGGGGGACCTACGAGCAGTACTTC. It codes for CASSADRGTYEQYF. The chain uses TRBV9 and TRBJ2-7, with D possibly TRBD2 on 6 matching bases. Germline V CDR1 and CDR2: SGDLS, YYNGEE. The ends were cut back, 3 bases at V and 2 bases at J, with 12 bases in the middle. The CDR3 is 14 amino acids.

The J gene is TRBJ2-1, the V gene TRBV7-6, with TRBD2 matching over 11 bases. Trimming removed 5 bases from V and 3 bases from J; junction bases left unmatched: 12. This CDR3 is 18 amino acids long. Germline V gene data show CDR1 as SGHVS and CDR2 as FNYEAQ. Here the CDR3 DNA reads TGTGCCAGCAGCCATCCCCCCACTAGCGGGGGTTACTACAATGAGCAGTTCTTC. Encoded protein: CASSHPPTSGGYYNEQFF.

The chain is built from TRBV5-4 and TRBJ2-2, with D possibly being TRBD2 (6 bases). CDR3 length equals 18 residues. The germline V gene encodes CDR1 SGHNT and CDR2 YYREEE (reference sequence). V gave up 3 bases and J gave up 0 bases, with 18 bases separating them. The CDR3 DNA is TGTGCCAGCAGCTCCACGGGACTCATACAGGCGAACACCGGGGAGCTGTTTTTT. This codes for CASSSTGLIQANTGELFF.

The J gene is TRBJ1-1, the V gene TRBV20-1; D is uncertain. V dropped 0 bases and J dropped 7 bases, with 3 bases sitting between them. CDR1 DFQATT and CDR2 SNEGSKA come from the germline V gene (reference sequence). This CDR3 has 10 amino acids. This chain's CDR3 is CSARDLEAFF. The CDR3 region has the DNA TGCAGTGCTAGAGATCTTGAAGCTTTCTTT.

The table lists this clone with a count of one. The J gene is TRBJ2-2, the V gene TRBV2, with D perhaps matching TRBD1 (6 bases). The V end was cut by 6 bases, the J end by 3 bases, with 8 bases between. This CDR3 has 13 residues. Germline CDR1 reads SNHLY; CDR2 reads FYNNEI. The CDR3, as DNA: TGTGCCAGCAGACACAGGGACACCGGGGAGCTGTTTTTT. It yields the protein CASRHRDTGELFF.

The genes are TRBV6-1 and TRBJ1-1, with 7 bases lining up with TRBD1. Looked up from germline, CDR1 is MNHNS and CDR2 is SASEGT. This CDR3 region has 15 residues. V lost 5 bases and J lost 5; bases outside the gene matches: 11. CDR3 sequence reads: CASSREGGGFTEAFF. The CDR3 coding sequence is TGTGCCAGCAGTCGGGAGGGAGGGGGCTTTACTGAAGCTTTCTTT.